This T cell receptor (beta chain) was sequenced in a study of Ad26.COV2.S vaccination and SARS-CoV-2 variants. About this clone: The antigen remains unidentified.

Measured with immunoSEQ multiplex PCR; TCRdb has only the in-frame clones, and not every one. The sample holds about 180,000 clones, roughly 89% seen once. General observations from the study: Placebo recipients trailed vaccine recipients in spike-specific TCR breadth. Spike-specific CD8+ and CD4+ T cell responses reportedly showed substantial breadth after vaccination. For non-spike TCRs, breadth in vaccine recipients resembled that in placebo recipients.

The CDR3 length is 17 residues. V shed 6 bases and J shed 0 bases, with 18 bases lying between them. Germline CDR1 and CDR2: SGHTA and FQGNSA. Source: peripheral blood, taken after recovery from COVID-19. The chain employs TRBV7-2 and TRBJ2-1; tentatively, D is TRBD1 or TRBD2 (5 bases each). The TCR originated in a human donor who had recovered from COVID-19. As DNA, the CDR3 is TGTGCCAGCAGATCCATCGGGACCCCCGGCTCCTACAATGAGCAGTTCTTC. This gives the protein CASRSIGTPGSYNEQFF.